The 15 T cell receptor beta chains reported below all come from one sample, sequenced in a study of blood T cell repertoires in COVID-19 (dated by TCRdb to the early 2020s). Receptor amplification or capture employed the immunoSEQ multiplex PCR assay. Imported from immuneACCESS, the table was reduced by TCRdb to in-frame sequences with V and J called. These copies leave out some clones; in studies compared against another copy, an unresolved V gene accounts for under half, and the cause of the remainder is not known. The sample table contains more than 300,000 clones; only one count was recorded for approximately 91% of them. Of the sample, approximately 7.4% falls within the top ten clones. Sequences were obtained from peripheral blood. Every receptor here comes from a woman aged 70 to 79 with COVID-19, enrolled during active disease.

The CDR3 here is CASSQDLSDYTEAFF. The DNA of the CDR3 is TGTGCCAGCAGCCAAGATTTATCGGACTACACTGAAGCTTTCTTT. The J gene is TRBJ1-1, the V gene TRBV3-1 (or the pseudogene TRBV3-2); D is unresolved. The CDR3 is made up of 15 amino acids. Germline V CDR1 and CDR2: LGHDT, YNNKEL (reference sequence). V was pared by 0 bases and J by 3 bases, with 11 bases between.

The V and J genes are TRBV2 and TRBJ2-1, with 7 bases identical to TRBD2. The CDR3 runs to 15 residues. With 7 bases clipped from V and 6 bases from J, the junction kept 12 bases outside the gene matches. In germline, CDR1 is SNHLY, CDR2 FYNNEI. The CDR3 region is CASNAALTSANEQFF. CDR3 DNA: TGTGCCAGCAATGCCGCGCTAACTAGCGCCAATGAGCAGTTCTTC.

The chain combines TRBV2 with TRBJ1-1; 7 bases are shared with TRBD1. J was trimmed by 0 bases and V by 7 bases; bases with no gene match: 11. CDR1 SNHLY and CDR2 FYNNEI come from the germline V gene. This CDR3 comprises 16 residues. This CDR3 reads CASTGDRNFMNTEAFF. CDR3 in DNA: TGTGCCAGCACCGGGGACAGAAACTTCATGAACACTGAAGCTTTCTTT.

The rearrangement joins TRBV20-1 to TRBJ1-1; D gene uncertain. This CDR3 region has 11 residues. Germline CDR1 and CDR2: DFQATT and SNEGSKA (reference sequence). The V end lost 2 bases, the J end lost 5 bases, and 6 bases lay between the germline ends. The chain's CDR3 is CSARRETEAFF. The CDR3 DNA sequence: TGCAGTGCTAGACGAGAGACTGAAGCTTTCTTT.

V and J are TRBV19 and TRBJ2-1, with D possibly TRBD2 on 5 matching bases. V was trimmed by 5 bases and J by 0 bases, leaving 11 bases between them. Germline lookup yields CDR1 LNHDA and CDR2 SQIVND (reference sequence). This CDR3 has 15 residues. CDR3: CASSPLGSSYNEQFF. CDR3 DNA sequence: TGTGCCAGTAGTCCCCTAGGGAGCTCCTACAATGAGCAGTTCTTC.

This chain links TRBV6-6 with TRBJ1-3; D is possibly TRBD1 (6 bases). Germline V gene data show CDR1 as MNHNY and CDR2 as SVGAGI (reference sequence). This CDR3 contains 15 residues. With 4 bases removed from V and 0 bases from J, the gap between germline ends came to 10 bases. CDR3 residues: CASSFGTPSGNTIYF. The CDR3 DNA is TGTGCCAGCAGTTTCGGGACACCCTCTGGAAACACCATATATTTT.

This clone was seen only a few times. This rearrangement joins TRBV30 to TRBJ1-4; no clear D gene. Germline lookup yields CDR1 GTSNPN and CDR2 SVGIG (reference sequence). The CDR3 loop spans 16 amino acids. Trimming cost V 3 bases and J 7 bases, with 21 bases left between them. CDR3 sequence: CAWRTRVEGSGEKLFF. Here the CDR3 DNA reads TGTGCCTGGAGAACTAGGGTGGAGGGAAGTGGTGAAAAACTGTTTTTT.

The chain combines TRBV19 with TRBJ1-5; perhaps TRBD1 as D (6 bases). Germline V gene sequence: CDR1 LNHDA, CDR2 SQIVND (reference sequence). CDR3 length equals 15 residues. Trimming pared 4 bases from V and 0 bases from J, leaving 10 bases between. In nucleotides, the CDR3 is TGTGCCAGTAGTACACAGGGTTATAGCAATCAGCCCCAGCATTTT. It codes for CASSTQGYSNQPQHF.

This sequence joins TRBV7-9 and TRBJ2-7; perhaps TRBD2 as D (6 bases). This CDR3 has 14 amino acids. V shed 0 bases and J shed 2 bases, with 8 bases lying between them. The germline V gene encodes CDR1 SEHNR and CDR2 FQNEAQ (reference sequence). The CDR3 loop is CASSLAAGTYEQYF. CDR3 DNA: TGTGCCAGCAGCTTAGCCGCGGGGACCTACGAGCAGTACTTC.

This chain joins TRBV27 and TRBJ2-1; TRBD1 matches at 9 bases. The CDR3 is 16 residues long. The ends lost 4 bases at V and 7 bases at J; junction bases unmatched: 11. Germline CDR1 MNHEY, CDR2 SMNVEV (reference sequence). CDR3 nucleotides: TGTGCCAGCAGTTCCCTGCGGACAGGGGACGGGAATGAGCAGTTCTTC. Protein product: CASSSLRTGDGNEQFF.

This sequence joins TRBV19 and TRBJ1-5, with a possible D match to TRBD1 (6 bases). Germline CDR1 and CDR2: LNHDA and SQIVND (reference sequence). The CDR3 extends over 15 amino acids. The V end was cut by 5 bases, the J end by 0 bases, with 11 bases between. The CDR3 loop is CASSYGTHSNQPQHF. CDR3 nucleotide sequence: TGTGCCAGTAGTTACGGGACACATAGCAATCAGCCCCAGCATTTT.

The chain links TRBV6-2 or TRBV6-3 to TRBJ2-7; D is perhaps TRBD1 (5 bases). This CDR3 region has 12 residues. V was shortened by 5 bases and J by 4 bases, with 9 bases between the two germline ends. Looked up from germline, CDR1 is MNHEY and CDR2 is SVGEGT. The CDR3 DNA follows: TGTGCCAGCAGTGAGAGACAGTACGAGCAGTACTTC. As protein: CASSERQYEQYF.

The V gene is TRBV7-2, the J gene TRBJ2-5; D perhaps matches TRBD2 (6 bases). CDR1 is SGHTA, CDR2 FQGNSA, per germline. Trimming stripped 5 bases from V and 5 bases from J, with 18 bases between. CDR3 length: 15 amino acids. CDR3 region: CASSLGDFAQETQYF. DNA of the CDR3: TGTGCCAGCAGCCTGGGGGACTTCGCTCAGGAGACCCAGTACTTC.

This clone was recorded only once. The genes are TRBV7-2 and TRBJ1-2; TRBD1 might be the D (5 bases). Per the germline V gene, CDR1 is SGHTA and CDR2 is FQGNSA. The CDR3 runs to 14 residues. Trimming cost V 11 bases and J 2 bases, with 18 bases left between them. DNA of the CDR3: TGTGCCGGCACCTTTAGGACAACGAACTATGGCTACACCTTC. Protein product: CAGTFRTTNYGYTF. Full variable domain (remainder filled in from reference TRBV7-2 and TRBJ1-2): GAGVSQSPSNKVTEKGKDVELRCDPISGHTALYWYRQSLGQGLEFLIYFQGNSAPDKSGLPSDRFSAERTGGSVSTLTIQRTQQEDSAVYLCAGTFRTTNYGYTFGSGTRLTVV.

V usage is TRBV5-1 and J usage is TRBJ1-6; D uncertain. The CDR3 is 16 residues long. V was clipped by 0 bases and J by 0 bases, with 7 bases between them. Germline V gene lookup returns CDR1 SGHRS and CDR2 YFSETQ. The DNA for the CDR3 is TGCGCCAGCAGCTTGGAGAGGAACTCCTATAATTCACCCCTCCACTTT. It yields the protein CASSLERNSYNSPLHF.